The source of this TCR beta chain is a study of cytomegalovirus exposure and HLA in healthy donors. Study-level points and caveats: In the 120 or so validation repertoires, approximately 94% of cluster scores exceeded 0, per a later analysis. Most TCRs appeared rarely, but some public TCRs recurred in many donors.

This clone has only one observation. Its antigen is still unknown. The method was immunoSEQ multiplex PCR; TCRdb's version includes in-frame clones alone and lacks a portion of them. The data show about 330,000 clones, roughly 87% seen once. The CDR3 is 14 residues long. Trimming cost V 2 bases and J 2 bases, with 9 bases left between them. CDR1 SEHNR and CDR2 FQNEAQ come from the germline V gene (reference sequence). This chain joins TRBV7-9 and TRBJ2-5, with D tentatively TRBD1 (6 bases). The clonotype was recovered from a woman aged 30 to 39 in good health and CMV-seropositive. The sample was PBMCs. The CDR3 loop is CASSLLTGQETQYF. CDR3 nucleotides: TGTGCCAGCAGCTTATTGACAGGTCAAGAGACCCAGTACTTC.